This TCR beta chain was captured in a study of cytomegalovirus exposure and HLA in healthy donors. The study's findings and limits: It was assumed in the presence/absence analyses that sequencing depth was roughly uniform across donors. A later analysis associated some 16,000 TCR beta sequences with HLA alleles at a 0.05 false discovery rate.

The PCR was carried out with 60 Vbeta primers and 13 Jbeta primers. Data came from immunoSEQ multiplex PCR; TCRdb stores just in-frame clones and leaves some out. The sample contains around 180,000 clones, about 65% of which appear only once. As for this clone: The antigen is unknown.

The sequencing input was PBMCs. This receptor was taken from a girl between 10 and 17 years old in good health and CMV-seronegative.

CDR3 protein: CASRHKQEDGTYEQYF. The CDR3 DNA reads TGTGCCAGCAGACATAAACAGGAAGATGGGACCTACGAGCAGTACTTC. J is TRBJ2-7 and V is TRBV5-4, with D possibly being TRBD1 (5 bases). The V end was cut by 5 bases, the J end by 2 bases, with 20 bases between. Germline CDR1 is SGHNT and CDR2 is YYREEE (reference sequence). There are 16 residues in the CDR3.